Listed below are T cell receptor beta chains from one sample, sequenced in a study of CD4 T cells in relation to SARS-CoV-2 and coronaviruses. These TCRs' antigens remain unknown. Data came from immunoSEQ multiplex PCR; TCRdb stores just in-frame clones and leaves some out. The sample lists just under 20,000 clones, around 80% occurring once. The specimen was CD4+ T cells from PBMCs, cultured in vitro. These receptors were collected from a human donor in good health. CDR3s include the opening cysteine and the closing phenylalanine or tryptophan.

V	J	CDR3
TRBV19	TRBJ2-7	CASSIGAATYEQYF
TRBV25-1	TRBJ1-3	CASSAGTSRGNTIYF
TRBV19	TRBJ1-3	CASSTTLDSGNTIYF
TRBV5-1	TRBJ2-6	CASSPGSGANVLTF
TRBV5-1	TRBJ1-1	CASSPTGNTEAFF
TRBV2	TRBJ2-1	CASSLRTSGIRDEQFF
TRBV6-2/TRBV6-3	TRBJ1-5	CASSPPWTLGGYSNQPQHF
TRBV5-5	TRBJ2-5	CASSLEPSGKKTQYF
TRBV4-1	TRBJ2-2	CASSLPDRDLGGELFF
TRBV10-3	TRBJ1-6	CAISEEGGSPLHF
TRBV5-4	TRBJ2-5	CASSSRQQNKETQYF
TRBV12-3/TRBV12-4	TRBJ2-5	CASTGTPRETQYF
TRBV7-2	TRBJ2-3	CASSLYYSTDTQYF
TRBV18	TRBJ2-1	CASSPPLATDEQFF
TRBV11-2	TRBJ2-5	CASSANKRTQYF
TRBV18	TRBJ1-4	CASSPLSDNEKLFF
TRBV11-2	TRBJ1-1	CASSLVGTGQAFF
TRBV6-5	TRBJ1-1	CASSSSGQFAEAFF
TRBV10-2	TRBJ2-3	CASTPSPPDTQYF
TRBV12-5	TRBJ1-2	CASGLVPPPGAKGGYTF
TRBV19	TRBJ2-7	CASKLVPGSYEQYF
TRBV29-1	TRBJ2-1	CSAPSDNEQFF
TRBV5-1	TRBJ2-7	CASSHNRDGEQYF
TRBV5-1	TRBJ2-5	CASSLAGTEKETQYF
TRBV30	TRBJ1-2	CAWTASYGYTF
TRBV6-5	TRBJ2-3	CASRKPGLAVDTQYF
TRBV30	TRBJ2-1	CAWSGLAGNNEQFF
TRBV28	TRBJ1-4	CASSPYRTGANEKLFF
TRBV5-6	TRBJ1-5	CASSWGDQPQHF
TRBV5-1	TRBJ1-2	CASSPVITGSWGYTF
TRBV4-1	TRBJ1-5	CASSQEWERNQPQHF
TRBV25-1	TRBJ2-3	CASSELRLAGGSDTQYF
TRBV9	TRBJ1-2	CASSRSGGGSYGYTF
TRBV9	TRBJ2-1	CASSVDGSGSLSEQFF
TRBV3-1/TRBV3-2	TRBJ2-1	CASSLGASSSYNEQFF
TRBV9	TRBJ2-7	CASSEGVGQGVREQYF
TRBV10-2	TRBJ2-7	CASSGTSAGEQYF
TRBV5-1	TRBJ2-1	CASSFQTADYNEQFF
TRBV19	TRBJ1-2	CASSPSADRWSYGYTF
TRBV4-1	TRBJ1-6	CASSQDQTGFSPLHF
TRBV28	TRBJ1-3	CASSLFGRGTASLSGNTIYF
TRBV5-1	TRBJ2-3	CASSSAGGGGRARTDTQYF
TRBV15	TRBJ2-3	CATSPGLAGAGDTQYF
TRBV6-5	TRBJ1-2	CASSYSDRAYGYTF
TRBV9	TRBJ1-3	CASSGGGSLSGNTIYF